The T cell receptor beta chain under discussion was sequenced for a study of PD-1 blockade in classical Hodgkin lymphoma. Findings and caveats of the study: CD8+ TCR diversity did not rise significantly by C4D1, unlike CD4+. Newly diagnosed patients were reported to exhibit reduced baseline TCR diversity relative to healthy donors. Repertoire differences lack defined causes, possibly disease activity or prior therapy.

Concerning this clone: What it binds is not known. Distinct nucleotide sequences in the sample also encode this CDR3.

Method: immunoSEQ multiplex PCR; TCRdb's copy keeps in-frame clones and lacks some. The table records tens of thousands of clones, about 85% of them present only once. The germline V and J ends were trimmed by 0 bases and 3 bases, with 9 bases remaining between them. Germline CDR1 SGHRS, CDR2 YFSETQ. This CDR3 has 15 residues. Time point: cycle 4 day 1 (C4D1), after five to seven weeks of nivolumab. All trial patients relapsed after autologous stem cell transplantation. V is TRBV5-1 and J is TRBJ1-4; no reliable D call. This clonotype was obtained from a human donor with classical Hodgkin lymphoma. The sample consisted of peripheral blood mononuclear cells (PBMCs), taken before the fourth cycle of nivolumab. CDR3 in DNA: TGCGCCAGCAGCTTGGGGGATGGGCCTAATGAAAAACTGTTTTTT. It yields the protein CASSLGDGPNEKLFF.